Presented here are 5 T cell receptor beta chains from one specimen sequenced in a study of shared clonotypes between healthy human individuals. Assay used: immunoSEQ multiplex PCR; TCRdb lists only in-frame clones, some missing. The profile shows about 1.5 million clones, under 99% of them singletons. Sequenced: naive CD4+ T cells sorted from blood. Subset of the sample: CD45RA+ positively selected. These receptors all stem from a man aged 30-40 years in good health.

This clone was counted a single time. This chain uses TRBV7-2 with TRBJ2-1, with 9 nucleotides matching TRBD1. CDR3 length equals 15 residues. Germline assignment: CDR1 SGHTA and CDR2 FQGNSA. J lost 5 bases, V lost 5 bases, and 7 bases had no gene match. Here the CDR3 reads CASSQTGTGNNEQFF. The CDR3 DNA reads as TGTGCCAGCAGCCAAACCGGGACAGGGAACAATGAGCAGTTCTTC. Looking up the rest from reference TRBV7-2 and TRBJ2-1 gives the full variable domain: GAGVSQSPSNKVTEKGKDVELRCDPISGHTALYWYRQSLGQGLEFLIYFQGNSAPDKSGLPSDRFSAERTGGSVSTLTIQRTQQEDSAVYLCASSQTGTGNNEQFFGPGTRLTVL.

This rearrangement joins TRBV30 to TRBJ1-5; the D is unclear. This CDR3 contains 13 residues. Germline V gene lookup returns CDR1 GTSNPN and CDR2 SVGIG (reference sequence). The V end lost 3 bases, the J end lost 8 bases, and 14 bases lay between the germline ends. The CDR3 DNA reads as TGTGCCTGGAGCGCCCAGCCGGGCAAGCCCCAGCATTTT. It yields the protein CAWSAQPGKPQHF.

The chain links TRBV14 to TRBJ1-3; D is unresolved. Germline values: CDR1 SGHDN, CDR2 FVKESK. With 4 bases removed from V and 4 bases from J, the gap between germline ends came to 14 bases. The CDR3 is made up of 15 amino acids. In DNA, the CDR3 is TGTGCCAGCAGCCGGCGAGAGGCGCCGGGAAACACCATATATTTT. It translates to CASSRREAPGNTIYF.

Here the CDR3 DNA reads TGTGCCGTCCAGGGTGCAGGGAGCTCCTACGAGCAGTACTTC. Protein sequence: CAVQGAGSSYEQYF. J is TRBJ2-7 and V is TRBV10-3, with D perhaps being TRBD1 or TRBD2 (5 bases each). This CDR3 has 14 residues. V lost 11 bases to trimming and J lost 0 bases, with 17 bases between them. The V gene's germline CDR1 is ENHRY and CDR2 SYGVKD.

The chain joins TRBV9 to TRBJ2-3; the D gene is possibly TRBD2 (5 bases). The length of the CDR3 is 13 residues. Trimming left V 0 bases short and J 6 bases short, with 8 bases between. CDR1 SGDLS and CDR2 YYNGEE come from the germline V gene. The CDR3 loop reads CASSVDGVDTQYF. The CDR3 DNA follows: TGTGCCAGCAGCGTAGACGGGGTGGATACGCAGTATTTT.